The 7 T cell receptor beta chains listed next were all sequenced from one sample in a study of vaccination effects on CD4 cells after COVID-19. Culturing for around ten days preceded CD4+ T cell isolation. Each participant was administered two doses of either the BNT162b2 or the mRNA-1273 vaccine. Assay used: immunoSEQ multiplex PCR; TCRdb lists only in-frame clones, some missing. The sample lists roughly 40,000 clones, about 62% seen once, with more than 7.5% in the top ten. These TCRs' antigens remain unknown. The specimen was CD4+ T cells from PBMCs cultured without peptide, collected after COVID-19 vaccination. These receptors were obtained from a human donor who received a COVID-19 vaccine.

The CDR3 coding sequence is TGTGCCAGCAGTACCCGGGCCTCCGAAGCTTTCTTT. Protein: CASSTRASEAFF. The chain combines TRBV12-3 or TRBV12-4 with TRBJ1-1; D is ambiguous. This CDR3 has 12 residues. Trimming removed 5 bases at V and 8 bases at J, with 12 bases between.

The V and J genes are TRBV7-9 and TRBJ2-7, with 11 bases that match TRBD2. The CDR3 length is 15 residues. V was pared by 4 bases and J by 3 bases, with 5 bases of the junction left unmatched. Germline CDR1 SEHNR, CDR2 FQNEAQ (reference sequence). CDR3 coding DNA: TGTGCCAGCAGCTACGGACTAGCGGGTGTCTACGAGCAGTACTTC. Its protein product is CASSYGLAGVYEQYF.

The rearrangement uses TRBV1 and TRBJ1-2. TRBV1 is described as a pseudogene. The CDR3 contains 15 residues. CDR3 region: CTSSQVPTDNYGYTF. CDR3 bases: TGCACCAGCAGCCAAGTCCCGACTGATAACTATGGCTACACCTTC.

This sequence joins TRBV27 and TRBJ2-7, with D possibly matching TRBD1 (6 bases). V lost 6 bases to trimming and J lost 3 bases, with 12 bases between them. The CDR3 runs 13 residues. Germline assignment: CDR1 MNHEY and CDR2 SMNVEV (reference sequence). Here the CDR3 DNA reads TGTGCCAGCAGGGATCAGGGGCTCTACGAGCAGTACTTC. This gives the protein CASRDQGLYEQYF.

This chain connects TRBV10-3 to TRBJ2-1, with TRBD1 as a possible D gene (5 bases). The CDR3 loop spans 13 amino acids. The germline V gene encodes CDR1 ENHRY and CDR2 SYGVKD. V lost 1 base and J lost 11, with 12 bases in between. In DNA form, the CDR3 reads TGTGCCATCAGTGAGTATCAGGGTCGTCAGCAGTTCTTC. Translation gives CAISEYQGRQQFF.

The chain joins TRBV7-9 to TRBJ1-1; D unresolved. The CDR3 runs 14 residues. In germline, CDR1 is SEHNR, CDR2 FQNEAQ (reference sequence). Trimming removed 3 bases from V and 0 bases from J, with 8 bases in between. CDR3 DNA sequence: TGTGCCAGCAGCTTGGAGGTTATGAACACTGAAGCTTTCTTT. It is translated as CASSLEVMNTEAFF.

This chain joins TRBV9 and TRBJ2-3; D remains unclear. Germline V gene sequence: CDR1 SGDLS, CDR2 YYNGEE. The CDR3 has 13 residues. The V end lost 0 bases, the J end lost 1 base, and 3 bases lay between the germline ends. The CDR3 nucleotides read TGTGCCAGCAGCGTAGGCGGCACAGATACGCAGTATTTT. This encodes CASSVGGTDTQYF.